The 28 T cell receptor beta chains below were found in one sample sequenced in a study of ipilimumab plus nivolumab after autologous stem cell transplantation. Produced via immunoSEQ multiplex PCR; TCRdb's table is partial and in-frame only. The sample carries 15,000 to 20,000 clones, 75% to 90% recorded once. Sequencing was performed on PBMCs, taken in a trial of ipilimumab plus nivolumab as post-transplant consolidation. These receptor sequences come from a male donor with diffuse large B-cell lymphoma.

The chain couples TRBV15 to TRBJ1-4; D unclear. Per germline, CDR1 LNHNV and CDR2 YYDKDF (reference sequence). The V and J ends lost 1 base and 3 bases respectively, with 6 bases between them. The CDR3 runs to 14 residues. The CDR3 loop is CATSRGGANEKLFF. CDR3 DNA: TGTGCCACCAGCAGAGGGGGAGCTAATGAAAAACTGTTTTTT.

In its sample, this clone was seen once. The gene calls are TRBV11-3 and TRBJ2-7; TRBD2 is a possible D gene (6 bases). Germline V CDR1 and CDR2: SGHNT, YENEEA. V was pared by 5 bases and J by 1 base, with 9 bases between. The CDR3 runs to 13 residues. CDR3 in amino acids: CASSGGFSYEQYF. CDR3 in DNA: TGTGCCAGCAGCGGGGGGTTTTCCTACGAGCAGTACTTC.

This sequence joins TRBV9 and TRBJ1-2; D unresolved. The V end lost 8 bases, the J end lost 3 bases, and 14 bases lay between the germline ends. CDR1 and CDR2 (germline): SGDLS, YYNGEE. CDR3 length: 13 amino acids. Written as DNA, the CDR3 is TGTGCCAGTGGAGAATCTGCCGACTATGGCTACACCTTC. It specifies CASGESADYGYTF.

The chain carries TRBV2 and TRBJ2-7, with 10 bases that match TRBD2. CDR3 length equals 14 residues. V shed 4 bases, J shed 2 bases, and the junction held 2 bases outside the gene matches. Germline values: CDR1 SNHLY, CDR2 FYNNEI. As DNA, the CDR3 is TGTGCCAGCAGTGGGACTAGCGGCACCTACGAGCAGTACTTC. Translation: CASSGTSGTYEQYF.

DNA for the CDR3: TGTGCCAGCAGCTTAGGACCGACGAACACTGAAGCTTTCTTT. Its protein is CASSLGPTNTEAFF. The rearrangement joins TRBV7-2 to TRBJ1-1; D gene unclear. Germline CDR1 and CDR2: SGHTA and FQGNSA. The V and J ends lost 1 base and 1 base respectively, with 7 bases between them. This CDR3 is 14 amino acids long. Based on the CDR3 plus reference TRBV7-2 and TRBJ1-1, the full variable domain is GAGVSQSPSNKVTEKGKDVELRCDPISGHTALYWYRQSLGQGLEFLIYFQGNSAPDKSGLPSDRFSAERTGGSVSTLTIQRTQQEDSAVYLCASSLGPTNTEAFFGQGTRLTVV.

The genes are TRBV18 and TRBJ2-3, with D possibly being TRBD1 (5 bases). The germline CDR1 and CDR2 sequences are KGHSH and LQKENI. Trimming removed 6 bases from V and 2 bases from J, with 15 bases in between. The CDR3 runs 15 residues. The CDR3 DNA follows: TGTGCCAGCTCTAGGTCCAGGGCCGACACAGATACGCAGTATTTT. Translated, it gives CASSRSRADTDTQYF.

This CDR3 reads CASSFGTLNTEAFF. DNA for the CDR3: TGTGCCAGCAGCTTCGGGACATTGAACACTGAAGCTTTCTTT. V and J are TRBV11-2 and TRBJ1-1, with D maybe TRBD1 (6 bases). Germline lookup yields CDR1 SGHAT and CDR2 FQNNGV. V shed 3 bases and J shed 0 bases, with 8 bases lying between them. CDR3 size: 14 residues.

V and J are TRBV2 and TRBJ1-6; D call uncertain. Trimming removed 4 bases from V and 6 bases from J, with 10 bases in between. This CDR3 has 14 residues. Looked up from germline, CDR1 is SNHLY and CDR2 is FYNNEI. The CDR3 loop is CASSVNRFNSPLHF. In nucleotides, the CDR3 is TGTGCCAGCAGTGTTAACCGCTTTAATTCACCCCTCCACTTT.

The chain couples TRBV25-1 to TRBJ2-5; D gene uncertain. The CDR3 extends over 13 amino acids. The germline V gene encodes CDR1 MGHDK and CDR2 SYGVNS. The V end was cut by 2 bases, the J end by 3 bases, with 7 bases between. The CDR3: CASSEGGKETQYF. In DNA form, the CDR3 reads TGTGCCAGCAGTGAAGGTGGGAAAGAGACCCAGTACTTC.

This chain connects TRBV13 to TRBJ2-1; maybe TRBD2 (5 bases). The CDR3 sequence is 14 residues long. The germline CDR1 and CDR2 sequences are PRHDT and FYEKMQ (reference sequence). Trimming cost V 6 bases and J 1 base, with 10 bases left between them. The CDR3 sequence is CASRRAVSYNEQFF. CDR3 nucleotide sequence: TGTGCCAGCAGACGAGCGGTTTCCTACAATGAGCAGTTCTTC.

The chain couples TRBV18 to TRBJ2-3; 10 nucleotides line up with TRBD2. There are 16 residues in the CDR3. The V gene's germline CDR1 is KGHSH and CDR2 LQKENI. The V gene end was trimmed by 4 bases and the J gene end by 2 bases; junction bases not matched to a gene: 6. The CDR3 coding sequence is TGTGCCAGCTCACTTTTAGCGGGGGGAGACACAGATACGCAGTATTTT. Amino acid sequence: CASSLLAGGDTDTQYF.

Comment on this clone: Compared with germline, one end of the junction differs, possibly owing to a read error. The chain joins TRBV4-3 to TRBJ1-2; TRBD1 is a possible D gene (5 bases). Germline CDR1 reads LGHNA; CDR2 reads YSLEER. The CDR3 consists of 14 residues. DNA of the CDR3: TGCACCAGCAGCCAAGATCAAGGGGACTATGGCTACACCTTC. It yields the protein CTSSQDQGDYGYTF.

CDR3 residues: CASSRLAGQAPPDTQYF. The DNA of the CDR3 is TGCGCCAGCAGCCGACTAGCGGGTCAAGCTCCCCCAGATACGCAGTATTTT. V and J are TRBV5-1 and TRBJ2-3, with TRBD2 matching 10 bases. The CDR3 consists of 17 residues. V dropped 4 bases and J dropped 4; count of bases not matched to a gene: 12. Germline V gene lookup returns CDR1 SGHRS and CDR2 YFSETQ.

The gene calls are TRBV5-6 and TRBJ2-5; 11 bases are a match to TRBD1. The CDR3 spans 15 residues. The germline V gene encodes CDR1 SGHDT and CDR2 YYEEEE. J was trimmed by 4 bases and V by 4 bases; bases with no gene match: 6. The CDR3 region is CASSETGQGGETQYF. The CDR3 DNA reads TGTGCCAGCAGCGAAACGGGACAGGGGGGAGAGACCCAGTACTTC.

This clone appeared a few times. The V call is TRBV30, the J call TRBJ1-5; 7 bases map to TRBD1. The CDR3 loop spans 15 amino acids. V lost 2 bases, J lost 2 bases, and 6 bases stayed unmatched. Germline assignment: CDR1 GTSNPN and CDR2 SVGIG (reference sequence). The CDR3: CAWSKGAGGNQPQHF. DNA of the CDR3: TGTGCCTGGAGTAAGGGGGCCGGAGGCAATCAGCCCCAGCATTTT.

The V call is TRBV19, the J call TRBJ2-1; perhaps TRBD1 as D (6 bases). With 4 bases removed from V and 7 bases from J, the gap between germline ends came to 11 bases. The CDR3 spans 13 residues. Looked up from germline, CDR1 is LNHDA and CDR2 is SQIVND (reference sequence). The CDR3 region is CASSTTTGNEQFF. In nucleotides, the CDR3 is TGTGCCAGTAGTACCACCACAGGGAATGAGCAGTTCTTC.

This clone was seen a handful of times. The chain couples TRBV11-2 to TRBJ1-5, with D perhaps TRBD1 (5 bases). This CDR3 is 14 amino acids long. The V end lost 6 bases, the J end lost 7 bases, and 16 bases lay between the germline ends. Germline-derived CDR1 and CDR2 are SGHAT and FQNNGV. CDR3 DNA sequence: TGTGCCAGCAGTCTTGAGGGGTTGGGCCAGCCCCAGCATTTT. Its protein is CASSLEGLGQPQHF.

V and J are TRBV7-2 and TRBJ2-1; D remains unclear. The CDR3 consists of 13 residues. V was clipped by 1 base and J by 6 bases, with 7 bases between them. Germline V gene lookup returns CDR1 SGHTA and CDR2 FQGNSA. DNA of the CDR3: TGTGCCAGCAGCTTAGTCGCACGCAATGAGCAGTTCTTC. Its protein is CASSLVARNEQFF. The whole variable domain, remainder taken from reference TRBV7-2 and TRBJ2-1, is GAGVSQSPSNKVTEKGKDVELRCDPISGHTALYWYRQSLGQGLEFLIYFQGNSAPDKSGLPSDRFSAERTGGSVSTLTIQRTQQEDSAVYLCASSLVARNEQFFGPGTRLTVL.

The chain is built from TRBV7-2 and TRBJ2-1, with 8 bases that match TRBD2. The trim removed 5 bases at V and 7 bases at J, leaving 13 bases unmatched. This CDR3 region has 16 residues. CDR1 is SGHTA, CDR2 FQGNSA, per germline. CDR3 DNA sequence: TGTGCCAGCAGCCCCCGGCTAGCGGGTGGTTATAATGAGCAGTTCTTC. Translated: CASSPRLAGGYNEQFF.

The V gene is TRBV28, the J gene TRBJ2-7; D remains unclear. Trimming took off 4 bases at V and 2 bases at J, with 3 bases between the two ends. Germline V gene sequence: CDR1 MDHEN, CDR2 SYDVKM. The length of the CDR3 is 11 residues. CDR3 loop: CASSSPYEQYF. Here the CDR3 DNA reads TGTGCCAGCAGTTCTCCCTACGAGCAGTACTTC.

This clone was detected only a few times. CDR3 protein: CASSFTPPSGRPTTDTQYF. The CDR3 coding sequence is TGTGCCAGCAGCTTTACGCCGCCTAGCGGGAGGCCTACCACAGATACGCAGTATTTT. V gene TRBV7-6 combines with J gene TRBJ2-3; 11 bases line up with TRBD2. With 3 bases clipped from V and 2 bases from J, the junction kept 13 bases outside the gene matches. Germline V gives CDR1 SGHVS, CDR2 FNYEAQ. The CDR3 is made up of 19 amino acids.

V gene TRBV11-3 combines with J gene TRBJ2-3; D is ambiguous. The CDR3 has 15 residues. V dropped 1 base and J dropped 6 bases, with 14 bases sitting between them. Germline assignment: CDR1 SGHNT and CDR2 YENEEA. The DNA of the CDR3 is TGTGCCAGCAGCTTAGGTAGGATCGGCATCGATACGCAGTATTTT. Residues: CASSLGRIGIDTQYF. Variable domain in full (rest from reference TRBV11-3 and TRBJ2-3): EAGVVQSPRYKIIEKKQPVAFWCNPISGHNTLYWYLQNLGQGPELLIRYENEEAVDDSQLPKDRFSAERLKGVDSTLKIQPAELGDSAVYLCASSLGRIGIDTQYFGPGTRLTVL.

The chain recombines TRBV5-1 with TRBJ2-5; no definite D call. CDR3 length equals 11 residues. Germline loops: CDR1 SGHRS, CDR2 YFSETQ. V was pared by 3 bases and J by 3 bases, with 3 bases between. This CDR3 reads CASSWKETQYF. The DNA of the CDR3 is TGCGCCAGCAGCTGGAAAGAGACCCAGTACTTC.

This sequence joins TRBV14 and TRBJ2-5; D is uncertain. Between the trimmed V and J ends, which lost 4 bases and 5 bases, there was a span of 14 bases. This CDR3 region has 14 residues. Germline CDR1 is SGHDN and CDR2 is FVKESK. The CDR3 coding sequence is TGTGCCAGCAGCCCCCTGGCTCGTGAGGAGACCCAGTACTTC. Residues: CASSPLAREETQYF.

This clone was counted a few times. As DNA, the CDR3 is TGCGCCAGCGCGTTCTCGGACAGGCAGTACTTC. Encoded protein: CASAFSDRQYF. This chain links TRBV10-2 with TRBJ2-7; TRBD1 might be the D (6 bases). Trimming took off 8 bases at V and 9 bases at J, with 14 bases between the two ends. CDR3 length equals 11 residues. Germline CDR1 reads WSHSY; CDR2 reads SAAADI.

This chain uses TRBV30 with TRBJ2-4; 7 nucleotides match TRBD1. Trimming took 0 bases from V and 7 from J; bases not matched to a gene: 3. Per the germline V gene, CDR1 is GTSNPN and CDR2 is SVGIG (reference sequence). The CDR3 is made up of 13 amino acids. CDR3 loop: CAWSVQGVNIQYF. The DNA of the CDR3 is TGTGCCTGGAGTGTCCAGGGGGTTAACATTCAGTACTTC.

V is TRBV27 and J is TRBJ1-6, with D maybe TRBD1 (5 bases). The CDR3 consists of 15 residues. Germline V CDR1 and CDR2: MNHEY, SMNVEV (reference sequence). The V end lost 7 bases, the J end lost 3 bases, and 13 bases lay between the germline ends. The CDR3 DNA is TGTGCCAGCACCCTTTCGGGGGGCTATAATTCACCCCTCCACTTT. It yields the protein CASTLSGGYNSPLHF.

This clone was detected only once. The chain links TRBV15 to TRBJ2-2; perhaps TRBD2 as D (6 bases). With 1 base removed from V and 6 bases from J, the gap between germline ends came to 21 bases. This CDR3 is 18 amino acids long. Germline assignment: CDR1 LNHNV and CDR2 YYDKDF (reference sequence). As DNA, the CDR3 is TGTGCCACCAGCAGAGCGGCCAGGACTACGGTGGGGTCCGGGGAGCTGTTTTTT. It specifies CATSRAARTTVGSGELFF.